The rows below give T cell receptor beta chains drawn from one sample of a study of T cell responses to AZD1222 COVID-19 vaccine. Profiled with immunoSEQ multiplex PCR; TCRdb holds only in-frame clones, not every one. The sample shows 95,000 to 100,000 clones, around 85% of them seen only once. This material consisted of peripheral blood, taken 28 days after the second AZD1222 dose. Receptor source: an adult who received the AZD1222 COVID-19 vaccine. The CDR3 runs from the conserved cysteine through the conserved F or W. Each record gives: V gene, clone size, J gene, D gene, CDR3 DNA, CDR3 protein. The D gene is left open where the match is weak. A clone size is listed for some rows: how often the clone was seen (once, few, many), or a class if it is expanded.

TRBV7-9	.	TRBJ2-1	TRBD2	TGTGCCAGCAGCTTAGAGACTAGCGGGGCGTCCAAGGAGCAGTTCTTC	CASSLETSGASKEQFF
TRBV19	few	TRBJ2-1	TRBD2	TGTGCCAGTAGTTTGACTAGCGGGAGTTTTGTGAATGAGCAGTTCTTC	CASSLTSGSFVNEQFF
TRBV10-3	.	TRBJ2-7	.	TGTGCCATCAGACCAGGCGAAGCGCGCGAGCAGTACTTC	CAIRPGEAREQYF
TRBV6-5	.	TRBJ1-2	.	TGTGCCAGCAGTCCCTCACCGACGGTGAGCTATGGCTACACCTTC	CASSPSPTVSYGYTF
TRBV18	.	TRBJ1-2	.	TGTGCCAGCTCACCCTCGGCGGGGGGAGAGTATGGCTACACCTTC	CASSPSAGGEYGYTF
TRBV6-2/TRBV6-3	few	TRBJ2-1	TRBD2	TGTGCCAGCAGTCCCTGGCTAGCGGGGGTCTACAATGAGCAGTTCTTC	CASSPWLAGVYNEQFF
TRBV12-3/TRBV12-4	.	TRBJ1-2	.	TGTGCCAGCAGTTTACATCCAAATGGCTACACCTTC	CASSLHPNGYTF
TRBV19	.	TRBJ2-5	.	TGTGCCAGTAAGGGGGAGACCCAGTACTTC	CASKGETQYF
TRBV6-5	.	TRBJ1-1	TRBD1	TGTGCCACCATACAAGACAGGGCGAACACTGAAGCTTTCTTT	CATIQDRANTEAFF
TRBV14	.	TRBJ2-7	TRBD2	TGTGCCAGCAGCCCCGGGACTAGCGGGGGTCCATTCGAGCAGTACTTC	CASSPGTSGGPFEQYF
TRBV15	.	TRBJ1-4	.	TGTGCCACCAGCAGAGATGGGACGCCCGGAGAAAAACTGTTTTTT	CATSRDGTPGEKLFF
TRBV5-4	.	TRBJ1-2	.	TGTGCCAGCAGCTTGGACGGGTTGGGTGGCTACACCTTC	CASSLDGLGGYTF
TRBV5-1	once	TRBJ2-5	TRBD2	TGCGCCAGCAGCCCGAGACTAGCGGGGGGGCGAGAGACCCAGTACTTC	CASSPRLAGGRETQYF
TRBV3-1/TRBV3-2	.	TRBJ1-2	.	TGTGCCAGCAGCCAAGTGGGCAGCTATGGCTACACCTTC	CASSQVGSYGYTF
TRBV12-3/TRBV12-4	.	TRBJ1-1	TRBD1	TGTGCCAGCAGTCCTAGAACAGGGGTGATAACTTTCTTT	CASSPRTGVITFF
TRBV19	.	TRBJ1-1	.	TGTGCCAGCGAAACCAGGGCGAGGGAAGCTTTCTTT	CASETRAREAFF
TRBV5-4	.	TRBJ2-7	.	TGTGCCAGCAGCTTCGGCGGGGCTGGCGAGCAGTACTTC	CASSFGGAGEQYF
TRBV4-1	.	TRBJ2-2	.	TGCGCCAGCAGCAGAAATGCCGGGACTGACACCGGGGAGCTGTTTTTT	CASSRNAGTDTGELFF
TRBV3-1/TRBV3-2	.	TRBJ2-1	.	TGTGCCAGCAGCCAAGACGTTGCCGGCCAGAATTACAATGAGCAGTTCTTC	CASSQDVAGQNYNEQFF
TRBV19	.	TRBJ2-5	.	TGTGCCAGTAGTATTTTAGGGGGGAGTGGAGAGACCCAGTACTTC	CASSILGGSGETQYF
TRBV27	.	TRBJ2-2	.	TGTGCCAGCAGTTTATCGTTGGCGCGGGGAACGCGGGTAAACACCGGGGAGCTGTTTTTT	CASSLSLARGTRVNTGELFF
TRBV29-1	.	TRBJ1-1	.	TGCAGCGCCGCAGAGGGAGGAAACACTGAAGCTTTCTTT	CSAAEGGNTEAFF
TRBV27	.	TRBJ2-7	TRBD1	TGTGCCAGCAGTCTACGACAGGGTTTGACCTACGAGCAGTACTTC	CASSLRQGLTYEQYF
TRBV10-3	.	TRBJ1-1	.	TGTGCCATCAGTGAGCAAGGACAGACTCCGAACACTGAAGCTTTCTTT	CAISEQGQTPNTEAFF
TRBV7-2	.	TRBJ2-4	.	TGTGCCAGCAGCCTATCGCCCTCGGGCATTCAGTACTTC	CASSLSPSGIQYF
TRBV12-1	.	TRBJ2-1	.	TGTGCCAGCAGCTTAAGTCGCGGGGGCCCGGAGCAGTTCTTC	CASSLSRGGPEQFF
TRBV19	once	TRBJ1-1	.	TGTGCCAGTAGGCGAGGGGAGAGGAACACTGAAGCTTTCTTT	CASRRGERNTEAFF
TRBV9	.	TRBJ2-1	TRBD2	TGTGCCAGCAGCAATCCGCGGGGGGATGAGCAGTTCTTC	CASSNPRGDEQFF
TRBV2	.	TRBJ1-1	TRBD1	TGTGCCAGCCAGGGGGCTCACACTGAAGCTTTCTTT	CASQGAHTEAFF
TRBV7-2	.	TRBJ2-1	TRBD1	TGTGCCAGCTTGGCCCAGGGGGCTTACAATGAGCAGTTCTTC	CASLAQGAYNEQFF
TRBV6-5	.	TRBJ2-3	TRBD2	TGTGCCAGCAGTTACTCTCAACTAGCGGGAGTGGATACGCAGTATTTT	CASSYSQLAGVDTQYF
TRBV3-1/TRBV3-2	.	TRBJ1-6	.	TGTGCCAGCAGACACGAGATAAGAATCGGATCGAATAATTCACCCCTCCACTTT	CASRHEIRIGSNNSPLHF
TRBV10-3	.	TRBJ2-1	TRBD1	TGTGCCGCCGTGGGAGACAGGGGCGACAATGAGCAGTTCTTC	CAAVGDRGDNEQFF
TRBV5-1	.	TRBJ1-1	.	TGCGCCAGCAGCTTCGGTTCTCGGGGAACACAGGATGTTACTGAAGCTTTCTTT	CASSFGSRGTQDVTEAFF
TRBV6-5	.	TRBJ2-5	.	TGTGCCAGCACTACCCGGGAGACCCAGTACTTC	CASTTRETQYF
TRBV7-9	.	TRBJ2-3	.	TGTGCCAGCAGCCTAAGCCCCACGGTGGGCACAGATACGCAGTATTTT	CASSLSPTVGTDTQYF
TRBV12-3/TRBV12-4	.	TRBJ1-3	.	TGTGCCAGCAGGATATTATCTGGAAACACCATATATTTT	CASRILSGNTIYF
TRBV6-1	.	TRBJ2-5	.	TGTGCCAGCAGTGGCACCGAATTGGACTTCCAAGAGACCCAGTACTTC	CASSGTELDFQETQYF
TRBV6-2/TRBV6-3	.	TRBJ2-1	TRBD2	TGTGCCAGCAGTTACGCGGCTAGCGGGAGTTCCTACAATGAGCAGTTCTTC	CASSYAASGSSYNEQFF
TRBV18	.	TRBJ1-4	TRBD1	TGTGCCAGCTCACCACGGCCGGGACAGGGCGAAGAAAAACTGTTTTTT	CASSPRPGQGEEKLFF
TRBV6-5	.	TRBJ1-5	.	TGTGCCAGCGGGGTTTTCAATCAGCCCCAGCATTTT	CASGVFNQPQHF
TRBV6-5	once	TRBJ1-5	.	TGTGCCAGCAGTTACGCGGACGGACAAAATCAGCCCCAGCATTTT	CASSYADGQNQPQHF
TRBV12-3/TRBV12-4	few	TRBJ1-2	.	TGTGCCAGCAGTTTGTTAAGATATGGCTACACCTTC	CASSLLRYGYTF
TRBV6-1	.	TRBJ2-5	.	TGTGCCAGCAGTGAAGCATCAGGGAAGGGTGGGAAGACCCAGTACTTC	CASSEASGKGGKTQYF